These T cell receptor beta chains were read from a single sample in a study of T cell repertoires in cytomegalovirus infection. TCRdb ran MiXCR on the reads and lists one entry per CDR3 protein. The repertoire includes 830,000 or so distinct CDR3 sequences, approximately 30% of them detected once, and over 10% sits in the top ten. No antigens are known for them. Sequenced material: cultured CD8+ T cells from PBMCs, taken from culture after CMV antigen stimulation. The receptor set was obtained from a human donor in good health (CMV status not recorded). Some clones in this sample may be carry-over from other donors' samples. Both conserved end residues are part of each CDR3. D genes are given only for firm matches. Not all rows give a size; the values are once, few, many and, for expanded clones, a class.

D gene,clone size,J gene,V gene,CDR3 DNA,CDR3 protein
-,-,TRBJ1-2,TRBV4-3,TGCGCCAGCAGCCAAGATCTTAACTCCCCAGGGCCTAATGGCTACACCTTC,CASSQDLNSPGPNGYTF
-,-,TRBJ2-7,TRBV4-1,TGCGCCAGCAGCTCGGGACCGGGACGGGACTACGAGCAGTACTTC,CASSSGPGRDYEQYF
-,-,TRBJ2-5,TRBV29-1,TGCAGCGTTGAAGATCTTGCTGGTTATCTCCAAGAGACCCAGTACTTC,CSVEDLAGYLQETQYF
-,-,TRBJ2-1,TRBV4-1,TGTGCCAGCAGCCAAGAGAAGGGGAGATACAATGAGCAGTTCTTC,CASSQEKGRYNEQFF
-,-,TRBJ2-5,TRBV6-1,TGTGCCAGCAGGGCCGGGACCGCGAGGGGCGAGACCCAGTACTTC,CASRAGTARGETQYF
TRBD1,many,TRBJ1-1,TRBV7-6,TGTGCCAGCAGCTTTAGCGACAGGGGGCCCACTGAAGCTTTCTTT,CASSFSDRGPTEAFF
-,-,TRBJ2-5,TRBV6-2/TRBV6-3,TGTGCCAGCAGTTGGCTCCAGACAGAACAAGAGACCCAGTACTTC,CASSWLQTEQETQYF
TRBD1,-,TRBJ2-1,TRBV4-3,TGCGCCAGCAGCCGAGACAGGGGGGCCTACAATGAGCAGTTCTTC,CASSRDRGAYNEQFF
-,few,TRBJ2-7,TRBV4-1,TGCGCCAGCAGCCGCCCGGACCGAGCCTACGAGCAGTACTTC,CASSRPDRAYEQYF
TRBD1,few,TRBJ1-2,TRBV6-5,TGTGCCAGCAGTTACTCCCAGGACAGGGCGGTTATCTATGGCTACACCTTC,CASSYSQDRAVIYGYTF
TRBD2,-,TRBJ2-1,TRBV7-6,TGTGCCAGCGGCTTAGCGACTAGCGGGGGGGCCCGAGAGCAGTTCTTC,CASGLATSGGAREQFF
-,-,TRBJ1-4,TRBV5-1,TGCGCCAGCAGCTTGAGGCAGGACTCCAATGAAAAACTGTTTTTT,CASSLRQDSNEKLFF
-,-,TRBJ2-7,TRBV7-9,TGTGCCAGCAGCTCCGACAGAGCTTCGGAGCAGTACTTC,CASSSDRASEQYF
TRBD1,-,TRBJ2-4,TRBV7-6,TGTGCCAGCAGCTTTCCAGACACAGGGGAAAACATTCAGTACTTC,CASSFPDTGENIQYF
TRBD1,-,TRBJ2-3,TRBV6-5,TGTGCCAACAGTGTAGGACAGGGGACAACAGATACGCAGTATTTT,CANSVGQGTTDTQYF
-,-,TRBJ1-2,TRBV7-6,TGTGCCAGCAGCCCCAGGGACATTCCCAACTATGGCTACACCTTC,CASSPRDIPNYGYTF
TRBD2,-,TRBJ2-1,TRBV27,TGTGCCAGCAGTCAGCTCCCGGGGGGGCCAAATGAGCAGTTCTTC,CASSQLPGGPNEQFF
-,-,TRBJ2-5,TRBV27,TGTGCCAGCAGTTTATTGGAAGGAGAGACCCAGTACTTC,CASSLLEGETQYF
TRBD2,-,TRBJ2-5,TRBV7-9,TGTGCCAGCAGCTTAGCGGGGAGGGCCTCCCAGTACTTC,CASSLAGRASQYF
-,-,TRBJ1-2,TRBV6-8,TGTGCCAGCACCGGGAGCCATAACTATGGCTACACCTTC,CASTGSHNYGYTF
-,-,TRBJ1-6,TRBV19,TGTGCCAGTAGCCAACGGGGACTTCTGGGTTCACCCCTCCACTTT,CASSQRGLLGSPLHF
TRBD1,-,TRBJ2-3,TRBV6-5,TGTGCCAGCAGGACAGGGACATCTACTAGCACAGATACGCAGTATTTT,CASRTGTSTSTDTQYF
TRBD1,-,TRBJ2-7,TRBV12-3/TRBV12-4,TGTGCCAACAGTCTTGGACAGGGTAACTACGAGCAGTACTTC,CANSLGQGNYEQYF
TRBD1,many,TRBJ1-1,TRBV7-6,TGTGCTAGCAGTCCAGGGGGAAGTACTGAAGCTTTCTTT,CASSPGGSTEAFF
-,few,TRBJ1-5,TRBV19,TGTGCCAGTAGTATCGATGCACCCGATAGCAATCAGCCCCAGCATTTT,CASSIDAPDSNQPQHF
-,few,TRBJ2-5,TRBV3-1,TGTGCCAGCAGCCCCGGGGCGGCGGAGAAGACCCAGTACTTC,CASSPGAAEKTQYF
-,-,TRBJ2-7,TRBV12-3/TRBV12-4,TGTGCCAGCACCGAGGACACCCACTACGCGCAGTACTTC,CASTEDTHYAQYF
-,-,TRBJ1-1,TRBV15,TGTGCCACCAGCGCCCCAATGAACACTGAAGCTTTCTTT,CATSAPMNTEAFF
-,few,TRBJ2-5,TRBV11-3,TGTGCCAGCAGCTTATCCAGCGAGAGAGGGTGGGAGACCCAGTACTTC,CASSLSSERGWETQYF
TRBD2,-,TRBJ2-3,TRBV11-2,TGTGCCAGCAGCTTAGGGGCTAGCGGTTACACAGATACGCAGTATTTT,CASSLGASGYTDTQYF
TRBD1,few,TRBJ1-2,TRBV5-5,TGTGCCAGCCCCGGACAGGGGGAGAACTATGGCTACACCTTC,CASPGQGENYGYTF
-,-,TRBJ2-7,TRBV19,TGTGCCAGTAGTTCTTACCCCCCCACCGAGGCCGGGCAGTACTTC,CASSSYPPTEAGQYF
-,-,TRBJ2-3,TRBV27,TGTGCCAGCAGTTTATCAGCTGGATTGGCTCGGGCGCAGTATTTT,CASSLSAGLARAQYF
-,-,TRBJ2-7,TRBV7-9,TGTGCCAGCAGCTTGGCAGGGGGGCACAGCTACGAGCAGTACTTC,CASSLAGGHSYEQYF
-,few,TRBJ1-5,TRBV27,TGTGCCAGCAGTTTTAGAGGGCTTCAGCCCCAGCATTTT,CASSFRGLQPQHF
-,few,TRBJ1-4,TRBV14,TGTGCCAGCAGCCAATACAGGGTGGATGAAAAACTGTTTTTT,CASSQYRVDEKLFF
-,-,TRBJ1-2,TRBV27,TGTGCCAGCAGTTTTAGGGACGGCTCTAACTATGGCTACACCTTC,CASSFRDGSNYGYTF
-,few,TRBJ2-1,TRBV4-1,TGCGCCAGCAGCCAAGGGACAGACTGGTTCGATGAGCAGTTCTTC,CASSQGTDWFDEQFF
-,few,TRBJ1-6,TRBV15,TGTGCCACCAGCAGACGAAGAACACCGGGTAATTCACCCCTCCACTTT,CATSRRRTPGNSPLHF
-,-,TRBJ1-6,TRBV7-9,TGTGCCAGCAGCGGGCCAAGGGGTGATTCACCCCTCCACTTT,CASSGPRGDSPLHF
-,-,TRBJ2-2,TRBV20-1,TGCAGTGCTAGAGCGGACAACACCGGGGAGCTGTTTTTT,CSARADNTGELFF
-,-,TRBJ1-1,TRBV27,TGTGCCAGCAGTTTGGGGCCCCCGCCCGGTGGGAACACTGAAGCTTTCTTT,CASSLGPPPGGNTEAFF
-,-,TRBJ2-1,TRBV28,TGTGCCAGCAGCCCAATAGCTGAGTTTGGCTATGAGCAGTTCTTC,CASSPIAEFGYEQFF
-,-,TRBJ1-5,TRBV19,TGTGCCAGTAGCCTCGGGTCTATTGAGCCCCAGCATTTT,CASSLGSIEPQHF
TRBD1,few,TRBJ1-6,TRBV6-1,TGTGCCAGCAGTGAGCCAAGACAGGGATGGAATTCACCCCTCCACTTT,CASSEPRQGWNSPLHF
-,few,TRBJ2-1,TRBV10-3,TGTGCCATCAGAACCGGGACCGGAAGAAGGAATGAGCAGTTCTTC,CAIRTGTGRRNEQFF
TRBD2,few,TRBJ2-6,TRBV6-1,TGTGCCAGCTTTAGCGGGACCTCTGGGGCCAACGTCCTGACTTTC,CASFSGTSGANVLTF
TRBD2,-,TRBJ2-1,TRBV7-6,TGTGCCAGCAGCTTAGCGCGAGGCGGGGGGGCCGTCTGGCAGTTCTTC,CASSLARGGGAVWQFF
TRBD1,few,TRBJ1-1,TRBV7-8,TGTGCCATCCGGGACAGGGCGGCAGAAGCTTTCTTT,CAIRDRAAEAFF
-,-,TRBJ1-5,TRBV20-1,TGCAGTGCCAAGACAGACAACATGAATCAGCCCCAGCATTTT,CSAKTDNMNQPQHF
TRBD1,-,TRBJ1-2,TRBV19,TGTGCCAGTAGTAACTGGACAGGGCGCTATGGCTACACCTTC,CASSNWTGRYGYTF
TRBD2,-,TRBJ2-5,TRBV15,TGTGCCACCAGCCTTAGCGGGGACGCCCTAATCCAAGAGACCCAGTACTTC,CATSLSGDALIQETQYF
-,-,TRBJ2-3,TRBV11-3,TGTGCCAGCAGCGACGAGGACACAGATACGCAGTATTTT,CASSDEDTDTQYF
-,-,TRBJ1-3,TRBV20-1,TGCAGTGCTAGCAACCGGATACAGGGTAGCTCTGGAAACACCATATATTTT,CSASNRIQGSSGNTIYF
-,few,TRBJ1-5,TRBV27,TGTGCCAGCAGTAAGGGAACAAATCAGCCCCAGCATTTT,CASSKGTNQPQHF